The present T cell receptor (beta chain) was sequenced within a study of early T cells in non-severe SARS-CoV-2 infection. Study as a whole: Unpaired chains resulted from sequencing bulk RNA of unsorted whole blood. Regarding the study as a whole: The matching step, a VDJdb search, favored anti-spike CD8 responses and missed private and CD4 specificities.

Each cDNA molecule carried a unique molecular identifier. TCRdb called the 5' RACE reads again in MiXCR, with one record for every CDR3 protein. The sample shows about 68,000 distinct CDR3 sequences, 10% to 15% of them seen only once. This clonotype was picked up a small number of times. Its antigen is currently unknown. This TCR came from an adult who was a healthcare worker with PCR-confirmed SARS-CoV-2 infection or an uninfected control (not recorded which). The sample consisted of whole blood.

The CDR3 reads CASSLIAGPQETQYF. As DNA, the CDR3 is TGTGCCAGCAGCTTAATCGCGGGACCCCAAGAGACCCAGTACTTC. This chain joins TRBV11-2 and TRBJ2-5; a possible D gene is TRBD2 (6 bases). V gave up 2 bases and J gave up 1 base, with 11 bases separating them. The germline CDR1 and CDR2 sequences are SGHAT and FQNNGV. This CDR3 is built from 15 residues.